This TCR beta chain was observed in a study of blood T cell repertoires in COVID-19. The CDR3 consists of 16 residues. The V gene lost 4 bases and the J gene lost 0 bases, with 16 bases spanning the gap. Germline V CDR1 and CDR2: SGDLS, YYNGEE. Only in-frame clones appear in the TCRdb table, and some are missing; sequencing was by immunoSEQ multiplex PCR. The table records under 350,000 clones, 80% to 90% of them present only once. The origin of this receptor is a man aged 40-49 years with acute or convalescent COVID-19. The material sequenced was peripheral blood. The chain recombines TRBV9 with TRBJ1-2, with D tentatively TRBD1 (5 bases). The CDR3 sequence: CASSLPSTEANYGYTF. In nucleotides, the CDR3 is TGTGCCAGCAGCTTACCATCGACAGAAGCTAACTATGGCTACACCTTC.